These 4 T cell receptor beta chains originate from one sample sequenced in a study of cytomegalovirus exposure and HLA in healthy donors. 13 Jbeta primers and 60 Vbeta primers were used for the PCR. Method: immunoSEQ multiplex PCR; TCRdb's copy keeps in-frame clones and lacks some. The sample includes more than 130,000 clones, roughly three quarters of them seen just once. The sequencing input was PBMCs. The source of these receptors is a man in his late teens or twenties in good health and CMV-seronegative.

The chain links TRBV28 to TRBJ1-1; 7 bases line up with TRBD1. CDR3 length: 15 amino acids. V shed 4 bases, J shed 3 bases, and the junction held 8 bases outside the gene matches. Germline V gene data show CDR1 as MDHEN and CDR2 as SYDVKM. Here the CDR3 reads CASSSPRQGYTEAFF. CDR3 DNA sequence: TGTGCCAGCAGTTCCCCCCGACAGGGCTACACTGAAGCTTTCTTT.

This clone came up a few times. The chain uses TRBV19 and TRBJ1-1, with 8 bases fitting TRBD1. Trimming cost V 7 bases and J 4 bases; bases outside gene matches: 17. The CDR3 spans 17 residues. Germline values: CDR1 LNHDA, CDR2 SQIVND (reference sequence). CDR3 sequence (DNA): TGTGCCAGTAACTTTCTGGGCTTGCAGGGGGCGCCCACTGAAGCTTTCTTT. Translation: CASNFLGLQGAPTEAFF.

The sample holds a few counts of this clone. The chain combines TRBV6-1 with TRBJ2-7; tentatively, D is TRBD2 (6 bases). Germline CDR1 reads MNHNS; CDR2 reads SASEGT. The ends were cut back, 4 bases at V and 0 bases at J, with 13 bases in the middle. The CDR3 is made up of 15 amino acids. CDR3 in amino acids: CASSVERVVSYEQYF. The DNA of the CDR3 is TGTGCCAGCAGTGTTGAGCGGGTGGTCTCCTACGAGCAGTACTTC.

The rearrangement joins TRBV30 to TRBJ1-2, with D hard to call. The V end was cut by 0 bases, the J end by 2 bases, with 19 bases between. The CDR3 has 17 amino acids. Germline CDR1 reads GTSNPN; CDR2 reads SVGIG (reference sequence). As DNA, the CDR3 is TGTGCCTGGAGTGTACGGGGATTTGTCTCCAAAAACTATGGCTACACCTTC. Translated, it gives CAWSVRGFVSKNYGYTF.